The 10 T cell receptor beta chains below come from one sample, sequenced in a study of blood T cell repertoires in COVID-19. Method: immunoSEQ multiplex PCR; TCRdb's copy keeps in-frame clones and lacks some. The data hold 100,000 to 150,000 clones, with 80% to 90% observed a single time. What was sequenced was peripheral blood. Receptor source: a man aged 50 to 60 with active or convalescent COVID-19.

The chain has TRBV24-1 and TRBJ2-2; 12 bases line up with TRBD1. This CDR3 is 18 amino acids long. CDR1 and CDR2 (germline): KGHDR, SFDVKD. After removal of 0 bases from V and 3 bases from J, the junction contained 4 bases not matched to a gene. The CDR3 coding sequence is TGTGCCACCAGTGATTTGGGGGGACAGGGGGCCGACACCGGGGAGCTGTTTTTT. Translated: CATSDLGGQGADTGELFF.

The J gene is TRBJ1-1, the V gene TRBV6-9; the D gene is possibly TRBD1 (5 bases). This CDR3 comprises 13 residues. The V end lost 2 bases, the J end lost 5 bases, and 9 bases lay between the germline ends. Looked up from germline, CDR1 is MNHGY and CDR2 is SVAAGI. The CDR3 DNA reads as TGTGCCAGCAGTTATCCTCAGGGAACTGAAGCTTTCTTT. Its protein product is CASSYPQGTEAFF.

The rearrangement links TRBV5-1 to TRBJ2-3, with 10 positions matching TRBD2. V was pared by 4 bases and J by 4 bases, with 9 bases of the junction left unmatched. The CDR3 runs to 16 residues. CDR1 is SGHRS and CDR2 is YFSETQ in the germline V gene. The CDR3 is CASSPTTGTSADTQYF. CDR3 sequence (DNA): TGCGCCAGCAGCCCGACGACCGGGACTAGCGCAGATACGCAGTATTTT.

The chain has TRBV2 and TRBJ2-3; 8 nucleotides match TRBD2. The CDR3 is 14 amino acids. CDR1 and CDR2 (germline): SNHLY, FYNNEI. The V and J ends lost 6 bases and 0 bases, in that order; junction bases with no gene match: 2. The CDR3: CASRASGSTDTQYF. The CDR3 DNA follows: TGTGCCAGCAGAGCTAGCGGGAGCACAGATACGCAGTATTTT.

The J gene is TRBJ1-5, the V gene TRBV3-1 (or the pseudogene TRBV3-2); perhaps TRBD1 as D (5 bases). The germline CDR1 and CDR2 sequences are LGHDT and YNNKEL (reference sequence). The CDR3 has 13 amino acids. V lost 1 base and J 9 bases, leaving 10 bases between the germline ends. The CDR3 here is CASSQGDGAPQHF. CDR3 nucleotides: TGTGCCAGCAGCCAAGGGGATGGGGCGCCCCAGCATTTT.

The chain couples TRBV28 to TRBJ2-2; the D is unclear. Trimming stripped 3 bases from V and 3 bases from J, with 11 bases between. This CDR3 has 15 amino acids. Germline CDR1 is MDHEN and CDR2 is SYDVKM. CDR3 protein: CASSFSWSDTGELFF. CDR3 DNA: TGTGCCAGCAGTTTTTCCTGGTCGGACACCGGGGAGCTGTTTTTT.

The genes are TRBV6-5 and TRBJ2-5, with TRBD1 as a possible D gene (6 bases). V lost 2 bases and J lost 3, with 13 bases in between. Germline V CDR1 and CDR2: MNHEY, SVGAGI. The CDR3 length is 15 residues. The CDR3 DNA sequence: TGTGCCAGCAGTTACCGAGCGGCAGGGGAAGAGACCCAGTACTTC. It encodes CASSYRAAGEETQYF.

Written as DNA, the CDR3 is TGTGCCACCAGTGATCCTGCGGGGGGGAAAAAACTGTTTTTT. Protein sequence: CATSDPAGGKKLFF. The chain uses TRBV24-1 and TRBJ1-4; possible D gene TRBD1, 5 bases. Germline-derived CDR1 and CDR2 are KGHDR and SFDVKD. V dropped 3 bases and J dropped 9 bases, with 13 bases sitting between them. The CDR3 is 14 amino acids.

This sequence joins TRBV5-1 and TRBJ2-5, with D possibly TRBD1 on 6 matching bases. The CDR3 consists of 15 residues. The V gene lost 0 bases and the J gene lost 4 bases, with 13 bases spanning the gap. Germline assignment: CDR1 SGHRS and CDR2 YFSETQ. This chain's CDR3 is CASSLGRQARETQYF. The CDR3 DNA sequence: TGCGCCAGCAGCTTGGGACGACAGGCGAGAGAGACCCAGTACTTC.

This chain's CDR3 is CSVADSRDTYEQYF. DNA of the CDR3: TGCAGCGTTGCCGATTCGCGCGATACCTACGAGCAGTACTTC. This chain links TRBV29-1 with TRBJ2-7; no clear D gene. The CDR3 has 14 residues. Germline V gene data show CDR1 as SQVTM and CDR2 as ANQGSEA. Trimming took 4 bases from V and 2 from J, leaving 15 bases between them.